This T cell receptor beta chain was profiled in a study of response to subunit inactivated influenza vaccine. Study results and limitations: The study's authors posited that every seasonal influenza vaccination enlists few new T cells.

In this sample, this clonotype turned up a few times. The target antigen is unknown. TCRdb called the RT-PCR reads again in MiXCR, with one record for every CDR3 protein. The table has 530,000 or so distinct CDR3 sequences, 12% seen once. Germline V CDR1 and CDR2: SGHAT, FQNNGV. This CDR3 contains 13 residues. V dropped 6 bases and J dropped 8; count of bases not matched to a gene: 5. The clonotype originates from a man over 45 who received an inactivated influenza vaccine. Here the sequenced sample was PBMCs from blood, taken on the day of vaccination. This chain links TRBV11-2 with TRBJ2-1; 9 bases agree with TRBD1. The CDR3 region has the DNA TGTGCCAGCAGTAGGGACAGGGTGTATGAGCAGTTCTTC. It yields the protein CASSRDRVYEQFF.